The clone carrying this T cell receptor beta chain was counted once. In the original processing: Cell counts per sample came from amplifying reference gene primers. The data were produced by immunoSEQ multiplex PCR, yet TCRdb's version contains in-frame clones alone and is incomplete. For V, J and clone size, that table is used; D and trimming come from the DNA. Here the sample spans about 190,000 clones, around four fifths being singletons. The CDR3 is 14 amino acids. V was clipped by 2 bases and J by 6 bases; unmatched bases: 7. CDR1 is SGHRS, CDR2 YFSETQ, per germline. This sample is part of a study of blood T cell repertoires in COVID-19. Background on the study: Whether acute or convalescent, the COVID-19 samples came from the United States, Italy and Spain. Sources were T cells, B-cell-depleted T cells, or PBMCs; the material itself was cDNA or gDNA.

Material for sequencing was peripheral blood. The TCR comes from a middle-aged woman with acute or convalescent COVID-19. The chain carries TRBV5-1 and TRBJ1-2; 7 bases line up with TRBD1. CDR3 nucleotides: TGCGCCAGCAGCTTCAGGGGGGACAGTGATGGCTACACCTTC. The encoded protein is CASSFRGDSDGYTF.